This T cell receptor (beta chain) was captured in a study of blood T cell repertoires in COVID-19. On the study more broadly: The United States, Italy and Spain were the sources of the acute and convalescent COVID-19 samples. Nucleic acid was either cDNA or gDNA, and it came from T cells, B-cell-depleted T cells, or PBMCs.

Germline V CDR1 and CDR2: ENHRY, SYGVKD. V was pared by 9 bases and J by 0 bases, with 9 bases between. The CDR3 is made up of 13 amino acids. Authors' analysis steps: Cell counts per sample came from amplifying reference gene primers. Profiling relied on immunoSEQ multiplex PCR, and the TCRdb table lists in-frame clones only, not all of them. That table gives V, J and clone size, and the DNA gave D and trimming. The sample has more than 150,000 clones; about 80% are singletons. This clonotype originated in a human donor in a cohort sampled during active COVID-19. The specimen was peripheral blood. This sequence joins TRBV10-3 and TRBJ2-1; possible D gene TRBD1, 6 bases. DNA for the CDR3: TGTGCCATACAGGGCAGCTCCTACAATGAGCAGTTCTTC. It encodes CAIQGSSYNEQFF.